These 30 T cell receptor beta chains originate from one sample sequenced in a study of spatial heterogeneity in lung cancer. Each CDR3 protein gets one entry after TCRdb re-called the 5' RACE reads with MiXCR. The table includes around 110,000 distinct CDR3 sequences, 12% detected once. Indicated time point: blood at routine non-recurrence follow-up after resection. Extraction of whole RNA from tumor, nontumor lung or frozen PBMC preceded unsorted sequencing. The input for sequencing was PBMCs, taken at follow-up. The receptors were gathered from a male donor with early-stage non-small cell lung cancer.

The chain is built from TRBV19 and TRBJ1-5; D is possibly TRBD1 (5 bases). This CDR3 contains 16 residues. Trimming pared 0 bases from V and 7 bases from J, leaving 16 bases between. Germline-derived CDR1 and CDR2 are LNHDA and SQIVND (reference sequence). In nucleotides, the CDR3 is TGTGCCAGTAGTATAGATCAAGGCAGGGTAAGCCAGCCCCAGCATTTT. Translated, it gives CASSIDQGRVSQPQHF.

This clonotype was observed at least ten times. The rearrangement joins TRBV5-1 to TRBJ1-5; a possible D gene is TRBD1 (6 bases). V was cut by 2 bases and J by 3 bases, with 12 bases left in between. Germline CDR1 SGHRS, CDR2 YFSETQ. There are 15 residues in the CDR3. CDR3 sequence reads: CASSFDGGHNQPQHF. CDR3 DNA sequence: TGCGCCAGCAGCTTTGACGGGGGCCACAATCAGCCCCAGCATTTT. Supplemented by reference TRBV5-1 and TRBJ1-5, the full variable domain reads KAGVTQTPRYLIKTRGQQVTLSCSPISGHRSVSWYQQTPGQGLQFLFEYFSETQRNKGNFPGRFSGRQFSNSRSEMNVSTLELGDSALYLCASSFDGGHNQPQHFGDGTRLSIL.

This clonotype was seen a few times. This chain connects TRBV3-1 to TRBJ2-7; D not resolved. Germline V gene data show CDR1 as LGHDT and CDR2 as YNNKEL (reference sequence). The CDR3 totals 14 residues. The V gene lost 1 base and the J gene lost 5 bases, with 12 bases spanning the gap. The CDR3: CASSQVSTSNEQYF. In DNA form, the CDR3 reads TGTGCCAGCAGCCAAGTGAGCACCTCGAACGAGCAGTACTTC.

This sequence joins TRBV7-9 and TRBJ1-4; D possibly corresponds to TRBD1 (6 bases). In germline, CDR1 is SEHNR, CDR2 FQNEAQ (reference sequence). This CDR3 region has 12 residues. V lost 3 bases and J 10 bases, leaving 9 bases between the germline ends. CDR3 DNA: TGTGCCAGCAGCTTGGGGGCGGGAAAACTGTTTTTT. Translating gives CASSLGAGKLFF.

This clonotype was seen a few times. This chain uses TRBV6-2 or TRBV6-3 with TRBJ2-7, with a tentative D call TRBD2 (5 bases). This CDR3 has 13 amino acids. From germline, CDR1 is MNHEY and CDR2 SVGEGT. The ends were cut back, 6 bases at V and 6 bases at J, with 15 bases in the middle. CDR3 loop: CASRSTPAGEQYF. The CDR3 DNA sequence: TGTGCCAGCAGGTCGACCCCGGCGGGCGAGCAGTACTTC.

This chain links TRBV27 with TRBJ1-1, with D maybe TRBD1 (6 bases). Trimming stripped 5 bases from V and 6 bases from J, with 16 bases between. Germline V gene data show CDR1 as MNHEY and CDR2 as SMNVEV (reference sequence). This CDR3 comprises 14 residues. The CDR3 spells CASSPPGANAEAFF. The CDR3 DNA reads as TGTGCCAGCAGTCCCCCGGGGGCGAATGCTGAAGCTTTCTTT.

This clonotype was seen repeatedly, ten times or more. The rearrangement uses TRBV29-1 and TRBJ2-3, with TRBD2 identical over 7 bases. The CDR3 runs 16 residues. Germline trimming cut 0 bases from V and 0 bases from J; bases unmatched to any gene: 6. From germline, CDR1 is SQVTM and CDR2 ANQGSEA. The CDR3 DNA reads TGCAGCGTTGAAGATCGGGCTAGCGGTAGCACAGATACGCAGTATTTT. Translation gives CSVEDRASGSTDTQYF.

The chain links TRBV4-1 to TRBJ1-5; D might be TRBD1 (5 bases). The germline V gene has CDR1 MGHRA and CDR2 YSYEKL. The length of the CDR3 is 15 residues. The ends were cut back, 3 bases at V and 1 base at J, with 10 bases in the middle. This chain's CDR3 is CASSHPGRSNQPQHF. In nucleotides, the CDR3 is TGCGCCAGCAGCCACCCGGGACGAAGCAATCAGCCCCAGCATTTT.

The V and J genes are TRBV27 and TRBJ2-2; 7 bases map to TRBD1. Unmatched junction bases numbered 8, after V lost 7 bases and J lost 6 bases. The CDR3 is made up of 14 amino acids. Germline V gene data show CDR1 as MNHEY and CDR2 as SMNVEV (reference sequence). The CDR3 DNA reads TGTGCCAGCAATGTAGGCCAGGGGGCCGGGGAGCTGTTTTTT. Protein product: CASNVGQGAGELFF.

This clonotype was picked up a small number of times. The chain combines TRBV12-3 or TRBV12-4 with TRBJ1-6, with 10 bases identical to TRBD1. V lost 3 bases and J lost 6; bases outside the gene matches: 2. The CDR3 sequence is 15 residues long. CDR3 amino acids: CASSFRTGGNSPLHF. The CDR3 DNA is TGTGCCAGCAGTTTCAGGACAGGGGGTAATTCACCCCTCCACTTT.

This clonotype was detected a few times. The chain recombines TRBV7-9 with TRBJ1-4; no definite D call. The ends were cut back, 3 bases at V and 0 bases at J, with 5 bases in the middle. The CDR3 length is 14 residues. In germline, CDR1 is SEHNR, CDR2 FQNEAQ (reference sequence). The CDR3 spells CASSLQATNEKLFF. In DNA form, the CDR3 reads TGTGCCAGCAGCTTGCAGGCAACTAATGAAAAACTGTTTTTT.

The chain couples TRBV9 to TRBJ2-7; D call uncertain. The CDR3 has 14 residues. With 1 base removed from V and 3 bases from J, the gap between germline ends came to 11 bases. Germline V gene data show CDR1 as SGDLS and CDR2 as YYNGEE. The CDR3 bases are TGTGCCAGCAGCGTAACGGCAGGTGACTACGAGCAGTACTTC. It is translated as CASSVTAGDYEQYF.

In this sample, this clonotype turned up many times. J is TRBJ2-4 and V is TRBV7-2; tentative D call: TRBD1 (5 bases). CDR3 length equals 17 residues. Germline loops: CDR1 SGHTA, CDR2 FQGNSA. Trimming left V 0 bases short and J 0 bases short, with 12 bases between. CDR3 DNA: TGTGCCAGCAGCTTAGCGGGCAGGGCGCTAGCCAAAAACATTCAGTACTTC. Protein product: CASSLAGRALAKNIQYF.

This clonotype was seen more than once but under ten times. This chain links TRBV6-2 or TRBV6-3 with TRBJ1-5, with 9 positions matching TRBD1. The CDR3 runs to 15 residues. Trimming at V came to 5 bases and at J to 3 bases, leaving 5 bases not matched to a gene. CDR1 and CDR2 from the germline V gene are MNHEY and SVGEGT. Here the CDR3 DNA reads TGTGCCAGCAGTCGTCGGGACAGGGTCAATCAGCCCCAGCATTTT. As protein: CASSRRDRVNQPQHF.

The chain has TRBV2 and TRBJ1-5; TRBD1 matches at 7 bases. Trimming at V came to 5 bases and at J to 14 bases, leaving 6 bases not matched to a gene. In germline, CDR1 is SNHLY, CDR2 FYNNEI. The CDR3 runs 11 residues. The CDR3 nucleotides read TGTGCCAGCAGTCCACAGGGGCAGAAGCATTTT. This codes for CASSPQGQKHF.

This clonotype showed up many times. CDR3 residues: CSARRASGATQYF. The CDR3 bases are TGCAGTGCTAGGAGGGCTAGCGGGGCGACCCAGTACTTC. The V call is TRBV20-1, the J call TRBJ2-5; 9 nucleotides align to TRBD2. Germline assignment: CDR1 DFQATT and CDR2 SNEGSKA (reference sequence). The V and J ends lost 3 bases and 7 bases, in that order; junction bases with no gene match: 6. The CDR3 sequence is 13 residues long.

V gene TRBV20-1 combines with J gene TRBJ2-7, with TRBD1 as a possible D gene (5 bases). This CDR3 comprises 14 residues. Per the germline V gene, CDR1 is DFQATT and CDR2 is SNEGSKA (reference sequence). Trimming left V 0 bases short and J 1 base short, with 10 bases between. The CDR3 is CSARDSGFSYEQYF. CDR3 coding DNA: TGCAGTGCTAGAGACTCAGGGTTTTCCTACGAGCAGTACTTC.

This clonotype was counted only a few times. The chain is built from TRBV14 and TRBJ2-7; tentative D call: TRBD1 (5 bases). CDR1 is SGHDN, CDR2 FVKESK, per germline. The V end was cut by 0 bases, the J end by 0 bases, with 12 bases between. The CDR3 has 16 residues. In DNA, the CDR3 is TGTGCCAGCAGCCAAGATATCGGACATCGCTCCTACGAGCAGTACTTC. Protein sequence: CASSQDIGHRSYEQYF.

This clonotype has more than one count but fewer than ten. The CDR3 reads CSARTSGGFSYEQYF. CDR3 coding DNA: TGCAGTGCTCGGACTAGCGGGGGATTTTCCTACGAGCAGTACTTC. The chain carries TRBV20-1 and TRBJ2-7, with TRBD2 matching over 13 bases. The CDR3 has 15 residues. V lost 5 bases, J lost 1 base, and 5 bases stayed unmatched. Germline V CDR1 and CDR2: DFQATT, SNEGSKA (reference sequence).

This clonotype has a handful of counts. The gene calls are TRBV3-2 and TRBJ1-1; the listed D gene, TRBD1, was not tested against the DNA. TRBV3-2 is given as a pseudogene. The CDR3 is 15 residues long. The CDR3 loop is CASSQQGQGNTEAFF. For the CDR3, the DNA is TGTGCCAGCAGCCAACAGGGACAGGGTAACACTGAAGCTTTCTTT.

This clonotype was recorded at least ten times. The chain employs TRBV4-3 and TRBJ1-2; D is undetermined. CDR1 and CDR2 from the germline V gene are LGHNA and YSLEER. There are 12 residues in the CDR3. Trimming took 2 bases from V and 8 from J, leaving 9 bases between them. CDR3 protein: CASSQRDNGYTF. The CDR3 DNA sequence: TGCGCCAGCAGCCAAAGAGACAACGGCTACACCTTC.

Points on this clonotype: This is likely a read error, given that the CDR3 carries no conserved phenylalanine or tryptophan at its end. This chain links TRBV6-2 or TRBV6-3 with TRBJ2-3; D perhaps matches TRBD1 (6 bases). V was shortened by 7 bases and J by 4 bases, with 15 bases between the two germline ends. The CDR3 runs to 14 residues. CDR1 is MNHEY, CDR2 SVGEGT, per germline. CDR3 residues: CASTYRVGPDTQYS. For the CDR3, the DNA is TGTGCCAGCACCTACAGGGTCGGCCCAGATACGCAGTATTCT.

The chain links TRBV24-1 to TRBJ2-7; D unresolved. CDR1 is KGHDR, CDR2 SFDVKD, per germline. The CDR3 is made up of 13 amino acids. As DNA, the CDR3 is TGTGAGGCGAAGCAAGATAGCTTCTACGAGCAGTACTTC. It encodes CEAKQDSFYEQYF.

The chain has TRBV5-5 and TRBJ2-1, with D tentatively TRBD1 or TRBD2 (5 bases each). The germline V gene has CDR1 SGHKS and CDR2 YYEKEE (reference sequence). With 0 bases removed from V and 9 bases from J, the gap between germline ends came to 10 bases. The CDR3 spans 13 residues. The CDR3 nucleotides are TGTGCCAGCAGCTTGGGAGGGGTCAGTGAGCAGTTCTTC. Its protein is CASSLGGVSEQFF. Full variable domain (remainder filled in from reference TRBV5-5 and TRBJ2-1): DAGVTQSPTHLIKTRGQQVTLRCSPISGHKSVSWYQQVLGQGPQFIFQYYEKEERGRGNFPDRFSARQFPNYSSELNVNALLLGDSALYLCASSLGGVSEQFFGPGTRLTVL.

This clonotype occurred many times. The CDR3 region has the DNA TGTGCCAGCAGTGCCCTCGACCAAAACAATCAGCCCCAGCATTTT. Translated, it gives CASSALDQNNQPQHF. The chain couples TRBV6-2 or TRBV6-3 to TRBJ1-5; D not resolved. Germline CDR1 reads MNHEY; CDR2 reads SVGEGT. The CDR3 is 15 residues long. Trimming removed 5 bases at V and 3 bases at J, with 14 bases between.

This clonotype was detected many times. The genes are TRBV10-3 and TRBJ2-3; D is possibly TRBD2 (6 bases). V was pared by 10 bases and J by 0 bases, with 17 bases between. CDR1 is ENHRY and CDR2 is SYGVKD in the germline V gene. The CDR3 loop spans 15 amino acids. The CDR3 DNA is TGTGCCACCCTCCCGAGGAGGGCCAGCACAGATACGCAGTATTTT. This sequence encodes CATLPRRASTDTQYF.

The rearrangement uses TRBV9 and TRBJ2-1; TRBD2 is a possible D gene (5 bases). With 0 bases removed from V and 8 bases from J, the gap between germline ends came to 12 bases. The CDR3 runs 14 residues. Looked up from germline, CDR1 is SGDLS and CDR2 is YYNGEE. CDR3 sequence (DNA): TGTGCCAGCAGCGTAGGGAAGGGAGTGGATGAGCAGTTCTTC. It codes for CASSVGKGVDEQFF. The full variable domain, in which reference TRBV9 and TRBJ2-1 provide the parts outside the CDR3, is DSGVTQTPKHLITATGQRVTLRCSPRSGDLSVYWYQQSLDQGLQFLIQYYNGEERAKGNILERFSAQQFPDLHSELNLSSLELGDSALYFCASSVGKGVDEQFFGPGTRLTVL.

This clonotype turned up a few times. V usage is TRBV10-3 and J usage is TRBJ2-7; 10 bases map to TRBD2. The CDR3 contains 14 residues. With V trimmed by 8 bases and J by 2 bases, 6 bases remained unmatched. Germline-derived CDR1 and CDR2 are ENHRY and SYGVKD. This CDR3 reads CAIGPSGGAYEQYF. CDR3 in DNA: TGTGCCATCGGCCCGAGCGGGGGGGCCTACGAGCAGTACTTC.

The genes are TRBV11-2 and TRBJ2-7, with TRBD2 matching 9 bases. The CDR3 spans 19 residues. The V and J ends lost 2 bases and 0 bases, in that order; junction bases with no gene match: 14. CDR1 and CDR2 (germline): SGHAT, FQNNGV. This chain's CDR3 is CASSLISGGFSTSSYEQYF. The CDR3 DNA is TGTGCCAGCAGCTTAATTAGCGGGGGCTTTTCTACAAGCTCCTACGAGCAGTACTTC.

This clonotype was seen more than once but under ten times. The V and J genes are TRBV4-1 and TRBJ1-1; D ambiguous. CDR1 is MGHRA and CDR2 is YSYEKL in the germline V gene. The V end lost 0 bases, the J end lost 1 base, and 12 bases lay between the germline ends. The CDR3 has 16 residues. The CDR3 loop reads CASSQDSGTANTEAFF. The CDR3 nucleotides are TGCGCCAGCAGCCAAGATTCGGGCACCGCGAACACTGAAGCTTTCTTT.